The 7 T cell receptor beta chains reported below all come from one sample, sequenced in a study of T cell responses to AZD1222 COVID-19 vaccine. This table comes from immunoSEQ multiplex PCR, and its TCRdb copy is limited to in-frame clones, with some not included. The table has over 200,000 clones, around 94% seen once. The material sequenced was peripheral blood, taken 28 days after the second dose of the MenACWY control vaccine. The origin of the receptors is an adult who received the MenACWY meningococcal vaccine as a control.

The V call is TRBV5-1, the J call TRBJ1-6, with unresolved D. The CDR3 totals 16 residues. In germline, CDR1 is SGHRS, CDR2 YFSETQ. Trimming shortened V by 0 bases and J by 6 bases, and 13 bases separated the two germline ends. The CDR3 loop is CASSLVSPRSNSPLHF. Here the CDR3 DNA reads TGCGCCAGCAGCTTGGTGTCCCCACGTTCTAATTCACCCCTCCACTTT.

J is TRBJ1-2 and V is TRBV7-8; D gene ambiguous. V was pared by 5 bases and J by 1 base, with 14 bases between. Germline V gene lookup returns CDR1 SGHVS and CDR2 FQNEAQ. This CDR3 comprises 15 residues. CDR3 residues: CASSPNFQVNYGYTF. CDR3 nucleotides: TGTGCCAGCAGCCCAAATTTCCAGGTTAACTATGGCTACACCTTC.

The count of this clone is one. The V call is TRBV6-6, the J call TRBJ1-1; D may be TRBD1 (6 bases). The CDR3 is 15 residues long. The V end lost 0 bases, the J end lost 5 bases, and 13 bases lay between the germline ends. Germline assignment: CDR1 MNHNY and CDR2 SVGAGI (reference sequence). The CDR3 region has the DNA TGTGCCAGCAGTTACTCCGGGGGGCGAGGAACTGAAGCTTTCTTT. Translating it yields CASSYSGGRGTEAFF.

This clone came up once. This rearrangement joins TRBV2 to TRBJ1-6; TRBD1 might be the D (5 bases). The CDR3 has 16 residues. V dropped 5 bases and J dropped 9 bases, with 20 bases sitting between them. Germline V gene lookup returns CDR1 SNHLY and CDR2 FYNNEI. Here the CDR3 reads CASSLPSPGGVSPLHF. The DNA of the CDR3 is TGTGCCAGCAGTCTTCCTTCACCGGGGGGAGTTTCACCCCTCCACTTT.

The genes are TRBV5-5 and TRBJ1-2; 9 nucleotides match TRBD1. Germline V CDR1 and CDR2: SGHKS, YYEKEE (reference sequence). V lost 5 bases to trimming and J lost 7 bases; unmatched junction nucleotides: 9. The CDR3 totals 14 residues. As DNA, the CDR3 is TGTGCCAGCAGTGGGACAGGGAGGGCCTTTGGCTACACCTTC. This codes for CASSGTGRAFGYTF.

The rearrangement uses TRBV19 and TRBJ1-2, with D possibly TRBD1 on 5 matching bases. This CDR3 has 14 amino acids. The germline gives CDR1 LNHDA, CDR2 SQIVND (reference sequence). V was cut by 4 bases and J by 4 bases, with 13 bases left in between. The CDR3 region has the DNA TGTGCCAGTAGTACCATGACAGTGGGCTATGGCTACACCTTC. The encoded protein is CASSTMTVGYGYTF.

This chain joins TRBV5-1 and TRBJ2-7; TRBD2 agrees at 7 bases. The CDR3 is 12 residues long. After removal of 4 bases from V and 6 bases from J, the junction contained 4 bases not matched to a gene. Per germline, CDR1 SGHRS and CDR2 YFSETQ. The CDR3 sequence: CASSLTSSEQYF. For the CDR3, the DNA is TGCGCCAGCAGCCTGACTAGCTCCGAGCAGTACTTC.